This T cell receptor (beta chain) was found in a study of blood T cell repertoires in COVID-19. Trimming shortened V by 3 bases and J by 2 bases, and 11 bases separated the two germline ends. Germline CDR1 is MNHEY and CDR2 is SMNVEV (reference sequence). This CDR3 spans 15 amino acids. TCRdb's copy holds only in-frame clones and misses some; the assay was immunoSEQ multiplex PCR. The data show about 310,000 clones, 87% seen once. The sequence came from a man aged 45-65 years with active or convalescent COVID-19. The J gene is TRBJ1-5, the V gene TRBV27; D might be TRBD1 (6 bases). Sequenced: peripheral blood. CDR3 residues: CASSFGTQGNQPQHF. The DNA of the CDR3 is TGTGCCAGCAGTTTTGGGACACAGGGCAATCAGCCCCAGCATTTT.